This note documents a single TCR beta chain sequence. The antigen remains undetermined. Other DNA sequences in the sample encode the same CDR3. Time point: blood from clinic visit 5 months post-surgery; TSC patient then seizure free. Surgery cases with the highest brain T cell transcript signatures were chosen for sequencing. Trimming pared 6 bases from V and 1 base from J, leaving 0 bases between. The CDR3 contains 10 residues. Germline-derived CDR1 and CDR2 are SNHLY and FYNNEI. These data originate in a study of brain T cells in children with intractable seizures. Broader study findings: Pre- and post-surgery blood differed in depth, so pre-surgery absences may be undersampling.

Some clones are missing from TCRdb's copy, which holds only in-frame ones; the method was immunoSEQ multiplex PCR. The sample yields about 350,000 clones, 93% seen once. The source material was peripheral blood, sampled less than 6 months after surgery. The V gene is TRBV2, the J gene TRBJ2-5; no clear D. The source of this sequence is a boy less than two years old with tuberous sclerosis and intractable seizures. The CDR3 sequence: CASSQETQYF. Here the CDR3 DNA reads TGTGCCAGCAGCCAAGAGACCCAGTACTTC.